These 10 T cell receptor beta chains originate from one sample sequenced in a study of T cell repertoires and HLA-DP antigens. These TCRs' antigens remain unknown. Sequencing was performed with immunoSEQ multiplex PCR; in TCRdb, only in-frame clones are kept and a portion is missing. This table has approximately 86,000 clones, about 89% appearing once. Sequenced: CD4+ T cells from PBMCs. The receptors stem from a man aged 45 to 65 in good health and CMV-seronegative.

The chain couples TRBV5-1 to TRBJ2-1; perhaps TRBD2 as D (8 bases). CDR3 length: 14 amino acids. The V gene lost 3 bases and the J gene lost 6 bases, with 13 bases spanning the gap. Per germline, CDR1 SGHRS and CDR2 YFSETQ. CDR3 in amino acids: CASSSGGGLNEQFF. CDR3 DNA sequence: TGCGCCAGCAGCTCGGGAGGGGGCCTCAATGAGCAGTTCTTC.

This chain links TRBV5-6 with TRBJ2-5; 8 bases fit TRBD2. Germline assignment: CDR1 SGHDT and CDR2 YYEEEE. The CDR3 is 13 residues long. The V segment lost 4 bases and the J segment 4 bases; nucleotides outside the gene matches: 3. The CDR3 spells CASSPGRAETQYF. Written as DNA, the CDR3 is TGTGCCAGCAGCCCCGGGAGGGCAGAGACCCAGTACTTC.

The chain carries TRBV11-2 and TRBJ2-2; TRBD1 aligns across 9 bases. From germline, CDR1 is SGHAT and CDR2 FQNNGV. The V segment lost 5 bases and the J segment 0 bases; nucleotides outside the gene matches: 7. This CDR3 has 17 residues. In DNA, the CDR3 is TGTGCCAGCAGCCCGCGGGGACAGGGTTCGAACACCGGGGAGCTGTTTTTT. Its translation is CASSPRGQGSNTGELFF.

The gene calls are TRBV28 and TRBJ1-4; 8 bases are a match to TRBD1. The CDR3 spans 15 residues. With 5 bases clipped from V and 8 bases from J, the junction kept 10 bases outside the gene matches. The V gene's germline CDR1 is MDHEN and CDR2 SYDVKM. CDR3 in amino acids: CASSLPRGRVEKLFF. CDR3 nucleotides: TGTGCCAGCAGTCTCCCCAGGGGGCGGGTAGAAAAACTGTTTTTT.

The rearrangement links TRBV20-1 to TRBJ2-7; D is perhaps TRBD2 (5 bases). The CDR3 length is 10 residues. CDR1 and CDR2 from the germline V gene are DFQATT and SNEGSKA (reference sequence). The CDR3 region is CSVSRGEQYF. In DNA form, the CDR3 reads TGCAGCGTCAGTCGGGGCGAGCAGTACTTC.

The J gene is TRBJ2-1, the V gene TRBV6-5; TRBD2 matches at 10 bases. Germline values: CDR1 MNHEY, CDR2 SVGAGI. Losses at the gene ends were 6 bases for V and 13 bases for J; bases not matched to a gene: 6. This CDR3 spans 12 amino acids. The CDR3 coding sequence is TGTGCCAGCAGATCCTCTAGCGGGGGTCAGTTCTTC. Its protein product is CASRSSSGGQFF.

The chain links TRBV6-6 to TRBJ2-1; D gene uncertain. Trimming left V 2 bases short and J 8 bases short, with 13 bases between. CDR1 MNHNY and CDR2 SVGAGI come from the germline V gene (reference sequence). The CDR3 is 14 amino acids. In DNA, the CDR3 is TGTGCCAGCAGTTACAGAAACAAGGGCGATGAGCAGTTCTTC. Translated: CASSYRNKGDEQFF.

This sequence joins TRBV4-1 and TRBJ1-1; the D is unclear. CDR1 is MGHRA, CDR2 YSYEKL, per germline. V lost 5 bases and J lost 0, with 10 bases in between. This CDR3 spans 14 amino acids. CDR3 nucleotide sequence: TGCGCCAGCAGCACGACCGGGCTGAACACTGAAGCTTTCTTT. Its translation: CASSTTGLNTEAFF.

This clone was picked up a small number of times. The rearrangement uses TRBV11-1 and TRBJ2-2, with 8 positions matching TRBD2. The junction had 11 bases not matched to a gene; V was cut back by 2 bases and J by 6 bases. Germline assignment: CDR1 SGHAT and CDR2 FQDESV (reference sequence). CDR3 length: 17 amino acids. CDR3 in amino acids: CASSLTAGGGLAGELFF. In DNA, the CDR3 is TGTGCCAGCAGCTTAACGGCGGGGGGAGGTCTCGCCGGGGAGCTGTTTTTT.

This chain uses TRBV5-6 with TRBJ1-5; D not resolved. Germline V CDR1 and CDR2: SGHDT, YYEEEE. This CDR3 has 17 residues. The V end lost 0 bases, the J end lost 0 bases, and 13 bases lay between the germline ends. The CDR3 bases are TGTGCCAGCAGCTTGGGCGGAGCCTCTTTTAGCAATCAGCCCCAGCATTTT. Protein product: CASSLGGASFSNQPQHF. Together with reference TRBV5-6 and TRBJ1-5, the CDR3 gives the full variable domain: DAGVTQSPTHLIKTRGQQVTLRCSPKSGHDTVSWYQQALGQGPQFIFQYYEEEERQRGNFPDRFSGHQFPNYSSELNVNALLLGDSALYLCASSLGGASFSNQPQHFGDGTRLSIL.